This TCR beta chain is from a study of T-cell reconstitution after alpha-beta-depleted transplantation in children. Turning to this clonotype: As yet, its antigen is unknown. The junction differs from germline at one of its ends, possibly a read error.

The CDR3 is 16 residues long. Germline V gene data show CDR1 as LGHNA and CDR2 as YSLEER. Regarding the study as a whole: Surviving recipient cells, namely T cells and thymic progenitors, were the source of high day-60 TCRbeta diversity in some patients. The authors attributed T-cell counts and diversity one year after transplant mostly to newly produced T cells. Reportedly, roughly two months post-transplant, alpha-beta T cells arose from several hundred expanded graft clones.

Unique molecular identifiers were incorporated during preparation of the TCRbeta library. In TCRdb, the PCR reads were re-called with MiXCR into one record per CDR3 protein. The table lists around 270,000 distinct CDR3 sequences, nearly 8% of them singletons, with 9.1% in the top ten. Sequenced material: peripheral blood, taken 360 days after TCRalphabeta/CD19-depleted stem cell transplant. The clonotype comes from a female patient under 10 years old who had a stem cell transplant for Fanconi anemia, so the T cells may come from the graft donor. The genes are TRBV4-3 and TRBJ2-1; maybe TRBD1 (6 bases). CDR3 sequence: CASSQDSWTEYNEQLF. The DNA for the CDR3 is TGCGCCAGCAGCCAAGACTCCTGGACAGAATACAATGAGCAGTTGTTC.